This is a list of T cell receptor beta chains from one sample in a study of blood T cells in healthy people across ages. A single record per CDR3 protein comes from TCRdb applying MiXCR to the 5' RACE reads. This table holds 600,000 or so distinct CDR3 sequences, 47% found once. The sequenced sample consisted of blood. The receptors stem from a man of 80 years or more in good health. Both conserved end residues are part of each CDR3. Each record gives: J gene, D gene, V gene, clone size, CDR3 protein, CDR3 DNA. The D gene is left open where the match is weak. Size tells how often a clone was seen (once, few, many) or the class of an expanded clone, and some rows leave it out.

TRBJ1-1	.	TRBV29-1	few	CSGRTEMNTEAFF	TGCAGCGGGAGGACTGAGATGAACACTGAAGCTTTCTTT
TRBJ2-7	.	TRBV30	once	CAWTEGGSYEQYF	TGTGCCTGGACCGAAGGGGGATCCTACGAGCAGTACTTC
TRBJ2-2	.	TRBV18	.	CASSPRAGLRTGELFF	TGTGCCAGCTCACCACGGGCAGGCTTGCGCACCGGGGAGCTGTTTTTT
TRBJ2-7	.	TRBV20-1	.	CSAPWGTVTYEQYF	TGCAGTGCTCCTTGGGGGACGGTCACCTACGAGCAGTACTTC
TRBJ1-1	.	TRBV29-1	.	CSVEVPKNTEAFF	TGCAGCGTTGAAGTCCCAAAGAACACTGAAGCTTTCTTT
TRBJ1-4	.	TRBV6-5	many	CASSTGTLGEKLFF	TGTGCCAGCAGTACCGGGACCTTGGGTGAAAAACTGTTTTTT
TRBJ2-1	TRBD2	TRBV7-8	.	CASSLRREGPRLEQFF	TGTGCCAGCAGCTTACGCCGGGAGGGTCCTCGGTTAGAGCAGTTCTTC
TRBJ2-5	TRBD1	TRBV20-1	.	CSARDSGQGLETQYF	TGCAGTGCTAGGGATTCGGGACAGGGATTAGAGACCCAGTACTTC
TRBJ2-7	TRBD1	TRBV9	.	CASSPGGGQGVYEQYF	TGTGCCAGCAGCCCAGGGGGAGGACAGGGGGTCTACGAGCAGTACTTC
TRBJ2-7	.	TRBV12-3/TRBV12-4	.	CASSLGAGSLSEQYF	TGTGCCAGCAGTTTAGGGGCAGGGTCCCTCTCCGAGCAGTACTTC
TRBJ2-4	.	TRBV7-2	few	CASSFVGAKNIQYF	TGTGCCAGCAGCTTCGTTGGAGCCAAAAACATTCAGTACTTC
TRBJ1-6	TRBD1	TRBV4-3	.	CASSQDMTGRSPLHF	TGCGCCAGCAGCCAAGATATGACAGGGAGGTCACCCCTCCACTTT
TRBJ2-3	.	TRBV20-1	.	CSARDGGEKPDTQYF	TGCAGTGCTAGAGATGGGGGAGAGAAGCCAGATACGCAGTATTTT
TRBJ1-2	.	TRBV12-3/TRBV12-4	.	CASTRGEEYYGYTF	TGTGCCAGCACGCGCGGGGAAGAATACTATGGCTACACCTTC
TRBJ2-5	TRBD1	TRBV10-3	.	CAIARGTGQETQYF	TGTGCCATTGCCCGCGGGACAGGCCAAGAGACCCAGTACTTC
TRBJ2-7	TRBD1	TRBV6-5	many	CASSPNPGQTSYEQYF	TGTGCCAGCAGTCCGAATCCGGGACAGACGTCCTACGAGCAGTACTTC
TRBJ2-3	TRBD1	TRBV29-1	many	CSVRRGLDTQYF	TGCAGCGTCAGAAGGGGGCTTGATACGCAGTATTTT
TRBJ2-7	.	TRBV21-1	.	CTSSTRRAGIDFNYEQYF	TGTACCAGCAGCACAAGGCGAGCGGGAATTGACTTTAACTACGAGCAGTACTTC
TRBJ1-5	.	TRBV30	few	CACGGQPQHF	TGTGCCTGTGGGGGTCAGCCCCAGCATTTT
TRBJ2-7	.	TRBV7-9	.	CASSRDIYEQYF	TGTGCCAGCAGCCGCGACATCTACGAGCAGTACTTC
TRBJ2-1	.	TRBV4-3	.	CASSLGPVSYNEQFF	TGCGCCAGCAGCCTTGGGCCGGTATCATACAATGAGCAGTTCTTC
TRBJ1-2	.	TRBV29-1	.	CSVGADTYLYGYTF	TGCAGCGTTGGGGCGGACACCTACCTCTATGGCTACACCTTC
TRBJ1-2	TRBD1	TRBV27	.	CASSPGQGRSDYGYTF	TGTGCCAGCAGTCCCGGACAGGGTAGGAGCGACTATGGCTACACCTTC
TRBJ2-3	TRBD1	TRBV11-3	few	CASSPRGLSTDTQYF	TGTGCCAGCAGCCCCAGGGGGCTTAGCACAGATACGCAGTATTTT
TRBJ2-6	.	TRBV12-3/TRBV12-4	.	CASSRTFSGANVLTF	TGTGCCAGCAGCCGAACCTTCTCTGGGGCCAACGTCCTGACTTTC
TRBJ1-4	.	TRBV6-5	many	CASSYRGLTDEKLFF	TGTGCCAGCAGTTATCGAGGGCTCACGGATGAAAAACTGTTTTTT
TRBJ2-1	.	TRBV20-1	.	CSARAIKPGAINNEQFF	TGCAGTGCTAGAGCAATAAAACCCGGGGCCATCAACAATGAGCAGTTCTTC
TRBJ1-2	.	TRBV20-1	.	CSAPGQFSYGYTF	TGCAGTGCTCCCGGACAGTTTAGCTATGGCTACACCTTC
TRBJ1-6	TRBD1	TRBV28	.	CASGLPSTGAYGSPLHF	TGTGCCAGCGGCTTACCCTCGACAGGGGCCTATGGCTCACCCCTCCACTTT
TRBJ1-5	.	TRBV20-1	few	CSASKDSSNQPQHF	TGCAGTGCTAGTAAGGACAGCTCCAATCAGCCCCAGCATTTT
TRBJ2-7	TRBD2	TRBV3-1	.	CASSSLLSGRAYEQYF	TGTGCCAGCAGCTCCCTCCTAAGCGGGAGGGCCTACGAGCAGTACTTC